This entry lists 25 T cell receptor beta chains sequenced from one sample in a study of cytomegalovirus exposure and HLA in healthy donors. Assay: immunoSEQ multiplex PCR; the TCRdb copy retains only in-frame clones and omits some. Counted here are about 150,000 clones, around four fifths occurring once; the ten biggest clones make up roughly 30%. Source material: PBMCs. These receptors were taken from a man aged 30 to 39 in good health and CMV-seropositive.

This chain connects TRBV27 to TRBJ1-2; maybe TRBD1 (6 bases). The CDR3 sequence is 14 residues long. Germline V CDR1 and CDR2: MNHEY, SMNVEV (reference sequence). V shed 3 bases and J shed 7 bases, with 15 bases lying between them. This chain's CDR3 is CASSFLQGTGGYTF. CDR3 nucleotides: TGTGCCAGCAGTTTTCTACAGGGAACGGGTGGCTACACCTTC.

The chain is built from TRBV5-4 and TRBJ2-2, with 10 bases aligning to TRBD2. Per the germline V gene, CDR1 is SGHNT and CDR2 is YYREEE (reference sequence). V gave up 4 bases and J gave up 2 bases; unmatched junction bases: 2. CDR3 length: 15 residues. CDR3 sequence: CASSLAGVNTGELFF. CDR3 bases: TGTGCCAGCAGCCTAGCGGGGGTTAACACCGGGGAGCTGTTTTTT. Based on the CDR3 plus reference TRBV5-4 and TRBJ2-2, the full variable domain is ETGVTQSPTHLIKTRGQQVTLRCSSQSGHNTVSWYQQALGQGPQFIFQYYREEENGRGNFPPRFSGLQFPNYSSELNVNALELDDSALYLCASSLAGVNTGELFFGEGSRLTVL.

V is TRBV11-3 and J is TRBJ2-3; TRBD2 matches at 7 bases. The CDR3 sequence is 15 residues long. V dropped 4 bases and J dropped 5; count of bases not matched to a gene: 9. Germline V gene sequence: CDR1 SGHNT, CDR2 YENEEA. The CDR3 DNA follows: TGTGCCAGCAGCTACTCGCGGGAGACTGTAGATACGCAGTATTTT. Protein sequence: CASSYSRETVDTQYF.

The genes are TRBV28 and TRBJ2-7; possibly TRBD1 for D (6 bases). The CDR3 spans 15 residues. Trimming removed 7 bases from V and 4 bases from J, with 20 bases in between. Germline V gene data show CDR1 as MDHEN and CDR2 as SYDVKM. The CDR3 region is CASTGGQLGSYEQYF. The CDR3 coding sequence is TGTGCCAGCACCGGAGGACAGCTCGGATCATACGAGCAGTACTTC.

The gene calls are TRBV5-6 and TRBJ2-3, with TRBD2 as a possible D gene (6 bases). V lost 4 bases to trimming and J lost 6 bases, with 18 bases between them. Germline V CDR1 and CDR2: SGHDT, YYEEEE. CDR3 length equals 15 residues. The CDR3 is CASSPDGGQYDTQYF. CDR3 bases: TGTGCCAGCAGCCCTGATGGAGGGCAGTATGATACGCAGTATTTT.

V usage is TRBV5-1 and J usage is TRBJ2-2; 8 bases are a match to TRBD1. Unmatched junction bases numbered 11, after V lost 4 bases and J lost 6 bases. Germline loops: CDR1 SGHRS, CDR2 YFSETQ. CDR3 size: 16 residues. The CDR3 DNA reads TGCGCCAGCAGCAAGATGGGGCAGGGGGCATCCGGGGAGCTGTTTTTT. The encoded protein is CASSKMGQGASGELFF.

In this sample, this clone turned up once. The rearrangement links TRBV7-3 to TRBJ1-5; D is undetermined. The length of the CDR3 is 13 residues. Per germline, CDR1 SGHTA and CDR2 FQGTGA. V lost 2 bases and J lost 2, with 4 bases in between. The CDR3 is CASSLPGNQPQHF. CDR3 bases: TGTGCCAGCAGCTTACCCGGCAATCAGCCCCAGCATTTT.

The rearrangement uses TRBV5-1 and TRBJ2-4, with 7 bases aligning to TRBD1. The CDR3 contains 13 residues. Germline assignment: CDR1 SGHRS and CDR2 YFSETQ. The junction had 5 bases not matched to a gene; V was cut back by 4 bases and J by 7 bases. CDR3: CASSDAQGNIQYF. The CDR3 nucleotides read TGCGCCAGCAGCGACGCACAGGGGAACATTCAGTACTTC.

The chain combines TRBV19 with TRBJ2-7; 9 bases are a match to TRBD1. The CDR3 runs to 16 residues. Germline V gives CDR1 LNHDA, CDR2 SQIVND (reference sequence). V lost 5 bases to trimming and J lost 6 bases; unmatched junction nucleotides: 14. DNA for the CDR3: TGTGCCAGTAGTCCCAAAAAACAGGGGGCGCGATCCGAGCAGTACTTC. Its protein product is CASSPKKQGARSEQYF. The full variable domain, rest sourced from reference TRBV19 and TRBJ2-7, is DGGITQSPKYLFRKEGQNVTLSCEQNLNHDAMYWYRQDPGQGLRLIYYSQIVNDFQKGDIAEGYSVSREKKESFPLTVTSAQKNPTAFYLCASSPKKQGARSEQYFGPGTRLTVT.

The rearrangement links TRBV21-1 to TRBJ2-3; TRBD1, as called in the table, went unchecked against the DNA. TRBV21-1 is a pseudogene segment. The CDR3 is 8 amino acids. CDR3 region: CEGDTQYF. In DNA form, the CDR3 reads TGTGAGGGGGATACGCAGTATTTT.

This chain's CDR3 is CATSGWLRDTNYGYTF. The CDR3, as DNA: TGTGCCACCAGCGGATGGCTCCGGGACACTAACTATGGCTACACCTTC. V is TRBV15 and J is TRBJ1-2, with D tentatively TRBD1 (6 bases). This CDR3 has 16 residues. V was clipped by 5 bases and J by 0 bases, with 16 bases between them. CDR1 is LNHNV and CDR2 is YYDKDF in the germline V gene (reference sequence).

On this clone: Other DNA sequences from this sample encode an identical CDR3 as well. V is TRBV5-4 and J is TRBJ1-1; TRBD1 might be the D (6 bases). Germline CDR1 reads SGHNT; CDR2 reads YYREEE (reference sequence). V was trimmed by 4 bases and J by 1 base, leaving 11 bases between them. The CDR3 extends over 14 amino acids. The CDR3 coding sequence is TGTGCCAGCAGCCCTAGGGGGGGGAACACTGAAGCTTTCTTT. Protein product: CASSPRGGNTEAFF.

The chain uses TRBV6-5 and TRBJ2-5; 8 bases are shared with TRBD1. CDR1 MNHEY and CDR2 SVGAGI come from the germline V gene. Trimming cost V 2 bases and J 2 bases; bases outside gene matches: 4. This CDR3 has 15 residues. The CDR3 DNA reads as TGTGCCAGCAGTTACCAGGGGGCTTGGCAAGAGACCCAGTACTTC. Encoded protein: CASSYQGAWQETQYF.

The genes are TRBV5-5 and TRBJ1-3, with TRBD1 matching over 8 bases. Germline V gene lookup returns CDR1 SGHKS and CDR2 YYEKEE (reference sequence). This CDR3 contains 14 residues. The V and J ends lost 3 bases and 5 bases, in that order; junction bases with no gene match: 4. The CDR3 reads CASSSGQGRNTIYF. The CDR3 DNA follows: TGTGCCAGCAGCTCAGGACAGGGAAGAAACACCATATATTTT. Together with reference TRBV5-5 and TRBJ1-3, the CDR3 gives the full variable domain: DAGVTQSPTHLIKTRGQQVTLRCSPISGHKSVSWYQQVLGQGPQFIFQYYEKEERGRGNFPDRFSARQFPNYSSELNVNALLLGDSALYLCASSSGQGRNTIYFGEGSWLTVV.

The chain employs TRBV9 and TRBJ2-5; D remains unclear. V was trimmed by 0 bases and J by 4 bases, leaving 10 bases between them. This CDR3 has 14 amino acids. Per the germline V gene, CDR1 is SGDLS and CDR2 is YYNGEE. As DNA, the CDR3 is TGTGCCAGCAGCGTAGCACTACACCGAGAGACCCAGTACTTC. Its translation is CASSVALHRETQYF.

In its sample, this clone was seen many times. This sample also contains other DNA sequences that code for the same CDR3. The genes are TRBV27 and TRBJ1-1, with unresolved D. This CDR3 has 14 residues. The V gene lost 0 bases and the J gene lost 2 bases, with 7 bases spanning the gap. Germline CDR1 reads MNHEY; CDR2 reads SMNVEV (reference sequence). The CDR3: CASSLSLGNTEAFF. The CDR3 region has the DNA TGTGCCAGCAGTTTATCTTTGGGCAACACTGAAGCTTTCTTT.

V is TRBV28 and J is TRBJ1-2; 9 nucleotides agree with TRBD1. The junction had 10 bases not matched to a gene; V was cut back by 6 bases and J by 5 bases. Germline CDR1 MDHEN, CDR2 SYDVKM. This CDR3 comprises 15 residues. This CDR3 reads CASSQASTGGYGYTF. The CDR3 coding sequence is TGTGCCAGCAGCCAAGCATCGACAGGGGGATATGGCTACACCTTC.

This chain links TRBV9 with TRBJ2-1, with D uncertain. V was trimmed by 2 bases and J by 0 bases, leaving 18 bases between them. The length of the CDR3 is 18 residues. Germline CDR1 is SGDLS and CDR2 is YYNGEE. Here the CDR3 reads CASSVSLPAGNSYNEQFF. In nucleotides, the CDR3 is TGTGCCAGCAGCGTCTCCTTACCCGCAGGAAACTCCTACAATGAGCAGTTCTTC.

This rearrangement joins TRBV7-2 to TRBJ1-2; TRBD1 matches 7 bases. The junction had 5 bases not matched to a gene; V was cut back by 5 bases and J by 5 bases. The CDR3 is 13 amino acids. Per the germline V gene, CDR1 is SGHTA and CDR2 is FQGNSA. CDR3 region: CASSTQGEYGYTF. As DNA, the CDR3 is TGTGCCAGCAGCACGCAGGGGGAATATGGCTACACCTTC.

V and J are TRBV2 and TRBJ1-2; TRBD1 matches at 8 bases. Unmatched junction bases numbered 9, after V lost 5 bases and J lost 4 bases. Per germline, CDR1 SNHLY and CDR2 FYNNEI. The CDR3 spans 15 residues. In nucleotides, the CDR3 is TGTGCCAGCAGTCCTGCCCGAGACAGGGGCTATGGCTACACCTTC. This encodes CASSPARDRGYGYTF. Complete variable domain (other parts from reference TRBV2 and TRBJ1-2): EPEVTQTPSHQVTQMGQEVILRCVPISNHLYFYWYRQILGQKVEFLVSFYNNEISEKSEIFDDQFSVERPDGSNFTLKIRSTKLEDSAMYFCASSPARDRGYGYTFGSGTRLTVV.

The V call is TRBV4-1, the J call TRBJ1-1; D possibly corresponds to TRBD1 (6 bases). From germline, CDR1 is MGHRA and CDR2 YSYEKL. V lost 2 bases to trimming and J lost 5 bases, with 12 bases between them. The CDR3 extends over 14 amino acids. The CDR3 reads CASSQSQGDTEAFF. The CDR3 DNA reads as TGCGCCAGCAGCCAATCACAGGGAGATACTGAAGCTTTCTTT.

The chain employs TRBV5-4 and TRBJ1-2; tentatively, D is TRBD1 (5 bases). CDR3 length equals 15 residues. From germline, CDR1 is SGHNT and CDR2 YYREEE (reference sequence). The V end lost 4 bases, the J end lost 0 bases, and 13 bases lay between the germline ends. The CDR3 is CASSLQTEANYGYTF. The CDR3 nucleotides read TGTGCCAGCAGCCTCCAGACAGAAGCTAACTATGGCTACACCTTC. Complete variable domain (other parts from reference TRBV5-4 and TRBJ1-2): ETGVTQSPTHLIKTRGQQVTLRCSSQSGHNTVSWYQQALGQGPQFIFQYYREEENGRGNFPPRFSGLQFPNYSSELNVNALELDDSALYLCASSLQTEANYGYTFGSGTRLTVV.

This sequence joins TRBV7-3 and TRBJ2-1, with 9 bases matching TRBD1. The germline gives CDR1 SGHTA, CDR2 FQGTGA. This CDR3 has 15 amino acids. The V gene end was trimmed by 1 base and the J gene end by 8 bases; junction bases not matched to a gene: 6. For the CDR3, the DNA is TGTGCCAGCAGCTTAATGGGACAGGGCTTCCATGAGCAGTTCTTC. Translated: CASSLMGQGFHEQFF.

The chain joins TRBV18 to TRBJ2-1; TRBD2 matches 10 bases. With 4 bases clipped from V and 2 bases from J, the junction kept 2 bases outside the gene matches. This CDR3 is built from 15 residues. Germline V gene sequence: CDR1 KGHSH, CDR2 LQKENI. The CDR3 DNA sequence: TGTGCCAGCTCACTACTAGCGGGGACCTACAATGAGCAGTTCTTC. This translates into CASSLLAGTYNEQFF.

This CDR3 is CASSPDIAGGSDTQYF. As DNA, the CDR3 is TGTGCCAGCAGCCCCGACATCGCGGGGGGGTCAGATACGCAGTATTTT. The V and J genes are TRBV7-2 and TRBJ2-3, with 9 nucleotides matching TRBD2. With 5 bases clipped from V and 4 bases from J, the junction kept 10 bases outside the gene matches. This CDR3 spans 16 amino acids. CDR1 SGHTA and CDR2 FQGNSA come from the germline V gene.